A selection of T cell receptor beta chains follows, all from one sample in a study of a mutant IDH1 vaccine in newly diagnosed glioma. Clones were sequenced by immunoSEQ multiplex PCR, and TCRdb holds only the in-frame ones, with some missing. The sample shows more than 55,000 clones, around 80% of them seen only once. Antigen specificity for these receptors is unknown. This sample comprised PBMCs, obtained from a glioma patient whose treatment included an IDH1 peptide vaccine. These receptors were collected from a woman aged 40-49 years with glioma. Some clones in this sample may be carry-over from other donors' samples. Both conserved end residues are part of each CDR3.

CDR3 protein: CASSLADVGYEQYF
J gene: TRBJ2-7
V gene: TRBV5-5

CDR3 protein: CASSLGTGLLNTEAFF
J gene: TRBJ1-1
V gene: TRBV7-9

CDR3 protein: CASSPQRWDQPQHF
J gene: TRBJ1-5
V gene: TRBV27

CDR3 protein: CASSSLPLAGTDTQYF
J gene: TRBJ2-3
V gene: TRBV5-1

CDR3 protein: CASSQFDGGYGYTF
J gene: TRBJ1-2
V gene: TRBV4-1

CDR3 protein: CASGGGAGYYGYTF
J gene: TRBJ1-2
V gene: TRBV9

CDR3 protein: CASSKEPGPEAFF
J gene: TRBJ1-1
V gene: TRBV6-6

CDR3 protein: CASSGETTTGSYGYTF
J gene: TRBJ1-2
V gene: TRBV2

CDR3 protein: CASTQQLGTVNEKLFF
J gene: TRBJ1-4
V gene: TRBV6-8

CDR3 protein: CSGALNEQFF
J gene: TRBJ2-1
V gene: TRBV29-1

CDR3 protein: CASTIGGGSEKLFF
J gene: TRBJ1-4
V gene: TRBV6-5

CDR3 protein: CASTPSGTGGEQFF
J gene: TRBJ2-1
V gene: TRBV7-7

CDR3 protein: CASSFGLAGVYNEQFF
J gene: TRBJ2-1
V gene: TRBV7-3

CDR3 protein: CASSSRTANTEAFF
J gene: TRBJ1-1
V gene: TRBV9

CDR3 protein: CASSGIGWTEAFF
J gene: TRBJ1-1
V gene: TRBV2

CDR3 protein: CASSLGGGKNIQYF
J gene: TRBJ2-4
V gene: TRBV7-9

CDR3 protein: CAIVEGHEAFF
J gene: TRBJ1-1
V gene: TRBV10-3

CDR3 protein: CASSEGYRRNTEAFF
J gene: TRBJ1-1
V gene: TRBV6-1

CDR3 protein: CASSLAPGTGGNEQFF
J gene: TRBJ2-1
V gene: TRBV7-9

CDR3 protein: CASSLPGNEQFF
J gene: TRBJ2-1
V gene: TRBV27

CDR3 protein: CASSPGQAPSYEQYF
J gene: TRBJ2-7
V gene: TRBV5-4

CDR3 protein: CAISESSVAADSPLHF
J gene: TRBJ1-6
V gene: TRBV10-3

CDR3 protein: CASSLDSTSIYEQYF
J gene: TRBJ2-7
V gene: TRBV5-1

CDR3 protein: CASSYPGQSSGNTIYF
J gene: TRBJ1-3
V gene: TRBV6-6

CDR3 protein: CASSRRGVTDTQYF
J gene: TRBJ2-3
V gene: TRBV19

CDR3 protein: CASRSTTGGSGYTF
J gene: TRBJ1-2
V gene: TRBV4-1

CDR3 protein: CASQRGGVKGETQYF
J gene: TRBJ2-5
V gene: TRBV9

CDR3 protein: CASSSRAPGGHF
J gene: TRBJ2-5
V gene: TRBV5-6

CDR3 protein: CASGENTGELFF
J gene: TRBJ2-2
V gene: TRBV9

CDR3 protein: CASSPDRVSYEQYF
J gene: TRBJ2-7
V gene: TRBV10-2

CDR3 protein: CASSPGTQSYEQYF
J gene: TRBJ2-7
V gene: TRBV18

CDR3 protein: CAWGQGGTEAFF
J gene: TRBJ1-1
V gene: TRBV30

CDR3 protein: CASSPLGQGQGNEQFF
J gene: TRBJ2-1
V gene: TRBV18

CDR3 protein: CASSLETGANSPLHF
J gene: TRBJ1-6
V gene: TRBV5-6

CDR3 protein: CASSLEGLAGRPALHNEQFF
J gene: TRBJ2-1
V gene: TRBV7-6

CDR3 protein: CASSEAQETQYF
J gene: TRBJ2-5
V gene: TRBV2

CDR3 protein: CASSILPGQGNTEAFF
J gene: TRBJ1-1
V gene: TRBV19

CDR3 protein: CASRMAGERTDTQYF
J gene: TRBJ2-3
V gene: TRBV6-5

CDR3 protein: CASSLTRANNEQFF
J gene: TRBJ2-1
V gene: TRBV6-6

CDR3 protein: CASSLGGSTGANVLTF
J gene: TRBJ2-6
V gene: TRBV5-1

CDR3 protein: CSAGTDTQYF
J gene: TRBJ2-3
V gene: TRBV29-1

CDR3 protein: CASSLGGLAGETQYF
J gene: TRBJ2-5
V gene: TRBV5-8

CDR3 protein: CASSPNSGNTIYF
J gene: TRBJ1-3
V gene: TRBV6-1